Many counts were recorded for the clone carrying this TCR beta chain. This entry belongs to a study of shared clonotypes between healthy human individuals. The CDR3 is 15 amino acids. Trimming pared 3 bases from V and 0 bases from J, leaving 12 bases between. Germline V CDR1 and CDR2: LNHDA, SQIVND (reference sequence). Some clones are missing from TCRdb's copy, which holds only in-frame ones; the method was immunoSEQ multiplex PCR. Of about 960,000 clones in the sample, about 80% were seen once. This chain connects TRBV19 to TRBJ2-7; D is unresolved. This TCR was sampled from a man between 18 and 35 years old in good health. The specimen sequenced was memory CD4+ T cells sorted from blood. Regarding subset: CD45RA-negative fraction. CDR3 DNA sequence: TGTGCCAGTAGTATGCAGGAACACAGCTCCTACGAGCAGTACTTC. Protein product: CASSMQEHSSYEQYF.